The rows below give T cell receptor beta chains drawn from one sample of a study of cytomegalovirus exposure and HLA in healthy donors. Sequencing was performed with immunoSEQ multiplex PCR; in TCRdb, only in-frame clones are kept and a portion is missing. The sample lists around 150,000 clones, 79% occurring once. Sequenced: PBMCs. Source of these receptors: a man in his fifties in good health and CMV-seropositive. CDR3s leave out the opening cysteine and the closing phenylalanine or tryptophan. The order of the fields is V gene, CDR3 protein.

TRBV6-1	ASSEPGSSYNEQF
TRBV2	ASTLPGTSGIYEQY
TRBV5-1	ASSKIGGGNEQF
TRBV27	ASSLLTNYEQY
TRBV9	ASSLRKGERLAGGTGELF
TRBV5-1	ASSLATGTGFTDTQY
TRBV5-1	ASSLGTGESYEQY
TRBV2	ASSDIERLSTGELF
TRBV25-1	ASSPATSVHNEQF
TRBV9	ASSVRSSGSHSPGELF
TRBV5-1	ASSSGTGNEQF
TRBV28	ASGSHSPLDTEAF
TRBV27	ATTDRKETQY
TRBV4-2	ASSRIAGVGDTQY
TRBV28	ASGGGTAIQETQY
TRBV29-1	SVRGGQFADEQF
TRBV11-2	ASSLLRAGGTGELF
TRBV5-1	ASSLALAGRADTQY
TRBV9	ASSSGDYYNSPLH
TRBV29-1	SVEQGSNEKLF
TRBV30	AWSPGQGRQETQY
TRBV11-3	ASSFYGTDTQY
TRBV5-1	ASSTDNAYEQY
TRBV11-1	ASSSPNGGATFSFYEQY
TRBV6-5	ASSYSERHAYEQY
TRBV27	ASSLRGGRTEAF
TRBV19	ASSIVGQGFRNQPQH
TRBV6-5	ASSPTALAKNIQY
TRBV15	ATSRDRAGGLTQY
TRBV29-1	SVVRSDSNYGYT
TRBV13	ASSFSGNEQF
TRBV11-2	ASSVDRAHGYT
TRBV28	ASSFSWGGLAGSYRFEQY
TRBV5-4	ASSTHRDIGYEQY
TRBV9	ASSVVPGGNSPLH
TRBV21-1	ASSKPGTGATNEKLF
TRBV5-6	ASSRQGLTYEQY
TRBV18	ASSPGRVYEQY
TRBV9	ASSVRSLYGRAGELF
TRBV7-8	ASSSPFTSTDTQY
TRBV18	ASSSTSPLTGELF
TRBV30	AWSTLRTSGPGETQY
TRBV5-6	ASSLAPQGANEKLF
TRBV27	ASSSRGQRAS
TRBV11-1	ASSPPSAGVTYEQY
TRBV28	ASSGTSGPSYEQY
TRBV4-1	ASSQGGIQPQH
TRBV21-1	ASSYVPGTGLNEQF
TRBV19	ASSPDRSGELF
TRBV5-5	ASSPGQINQPQH
TRBV5-4	ASSLVVSGADNEQF
TRBV6-1	ASSVWGVGQPQH
TRBV7-9	SSSLGAGNYGYT
TRBV7-2	ASSLSGTRNNEQF
TRBV19	ASSSSYEQY
TRBV28	ASSRQVSYEQY
TRBV7-9	ASSHGLAGGGVTGELF
TRBV4-1	ASSQDSANYGYT
TRBV5-1	ASSLVISGSSFETQY